One and the same sample provided the 4 T cell receptor beta chains below, sequenced in a study of OX40 agonist ivuxolimab in advanced cancers. The repertoire was sequenced with immunoSEQ multiplex PCR; TCRdb's copy has only in-frame clones and lacks some. Of some 25,000 clones in the sample, roughly three quarters were seen once. This sample comprised CD4+ or CD8+ T cells sorted from blood, obtained in a trial of the OX40 agonist ivuxolimab. The receptors derive from an adult with an advanced solid tumor such as melanoma, head and neck, liver or kidney cancer.

This clone was seen a handful of times. The chain combines TRBV7-3 with TRBJ2-1, with TRBD1 as a possible D gene (6 bases). This CDR3 region has 12 residues. Germline values: CDR1 SGHTA, CDR2 FQGTGA. Trimming took off 5 bases at V and 8 bases at J, with 10 bases between the two ends. DNA of the CDR3: TGTGCCAGCAGCCTACAGGGATATGAGCAGTTCTTC. Residues: CASSLQGYEQFF.

The V gene is TRBV7-8, the J gene TRBJ1-6, with D uncertain. Germline loops: CDR1 SGHVS, CDR2 FQNEAQ. The CDR3 contains 14 residues. The V and J ends lost 1 base and 10 bases respectively, with 11 bases between them. The CDR3 region is CASSLGRTTSPLHF. CDR3 DNA sequence: TGTGCCAGCAGCTTAGGTCGCACAACCTCACCCCTCCACTTT.

J is TRBJ1-1 and V is TRBV6-5; 7 nucleotides match TRBD1. This CDR3 region has 15 residues. CDR1 and CDR2 (germline): MNHEY, SVGAGI. The J segment lost 3 bases and the V segment lost 6 bases, leaving 10 bases of the junction unmatched. This CDR3 reads CASSSDRDRDTEAFF. The CDR3, as DNA: TGTGCCAGCAGCTCCGACAGGGATCGAGACACTGAAGCTTTCTTT.

This sequence joins TRBV2 and TRBJ1-5; TRBD1 might be the D (6 bases). Germline V gene data show CDR1 as SNHLY and CDR2 as FYNNEI. V lost 7 bases, J lost 6 bases, and 13 bases lay in between. There are 13 residues in the CDR3. The CDR3 sequence is CASTWTASQPQHF. In DNA form, the CDR3 reads TGTGCCAGCACTTGGACAGCTAGTCAGCCCCAGCATTTT.